A selection of T cell receptor beta chains follows, all from one sample in a study of cytomegalovirus exposure and HLA in healthy donors. Only in-frame clones appear in the TCRdb table, and some are missing; sequencing was by immunoSEQ multiplex PCR. The table lists approximately 22,000 clones, about 78% of them singletons. Material for sequencing was PBMCs. The source is a man aged 60 to 75 in good health and CMV-seronegative. Each CDR3 is given with its conserved first and last residue. A D gene is named only where the DNA matches it firmly. Expanded clones are given a class, and other clones once, few, many or no size at all.

TRBJ2-7 | once | NA | TRBV10-1 | CASSEWSGAYEQYF | TGCGCCAGCAGTGAGTGGTCAGGGGCCTACGAGCAGTACTTC
TRBJ2-7 | few | TRBD2 | TRBV6-5 | CASRKREGYEQYF | TGTGCCAGCAGAAAGCGGGAGGGCTACGAGCAGTACTTC
TRBJ2-1 | NA | NA | TRBV5-4 | CASSPQGTVYNEQFF | TGTGCCAGCAGCCCCCAAGGGACTGTTTACAATGAGCAGTTCTTC
TRBJ2-2 | NA | TRBD2 | TRBV6-1 | CASRGGLTGELFF | TGTGCCAGCAGGGGAGGGCTTACCGGGGAGCTGTTTTTT
TRBJ1-1 | NA | TRBD1 | TRBV5-1 | CASSLTGAHTEAFF | TGCGCCAGCAGCTTAACAGGGGCTCATACTGAAGCTTTCTTT
TRBJ2-1 | few | NA | TRBV27 | CASSLFSTTSGYNEQFF | TGTGCCAGCAGTTTATTCTCTACCACATCGGGCTACAATGAGCAGTTCTTC
TRBJ2-7 | few | NA | TRBV21-1 | CASSKGRAGTSYEQYF | TGTGCCAGCAGCAAAGGAAGAGCGGGGACAAGCTACGAGCAGTACTTC
TRBJ2-2 | NA | NA | TRBV5-4 | CASSLKTGSTGELFF | TGTGCCAGCAGCTTGAAAACAGGGTCCACCGGGGAGCTGTTTTTT
TRBJ1-4 | NA | TRBD1 | TRBV7-8 | CASSSGQGNEKLFF | TGTGCCAGCAGCTCTGGACAGGGTAATGAAAAACTGTTTTTT
TRBJ2-1 | NA | TRBD2 | TRBV29-1 | CSGLAGSNEQFF | TGCAGCGGACTAGCGGGAAGTAATGAGCAGTTCTTC
TRBJ2-7 | NA | NA | TRBV7-6 | CASSPEVSLAYEQYF | TGTGCCAGCAGCCCCGAGGTCTCCCTGGCCTACGAGCAGTACTTC
TRBJ2-2 | NA | NA | TRBV13 | CASSPDRRNTGELFF | TGTGCCAGCAGCCCTGACAGGAGGAACACCGGGGAGCTGTTTTTT
TRBJ2-3 | NA | TRBD2 | TRBV10-3 | CAISRDGGGTDTQYF | TGTGCCATCAGCAGGGACGGGGGGGGAACAGATACGCAGTATTTT
TRBJ2-2 | NA | NA | TRBV29-1 | CSVVPSNTGELFF | TGCAGCGTTGTTCCATCGAACACCGGGGAGCTGTTTTTT
TRBJ2-7 | NA | TRBD2 | TRBV30 | CAWSQPGRRFSYEQYF | TGTGCCTGGAGCCAACCCGGGAGGCGTTTCTCCTACGAGCAGTACTTC
TRBJ2-7 | NA | TRBD1 | TRBV9 | CASSASPGTGGEQYF | TGTGCCAGCAGCGCCTCCCCGGGGACAGGTGGTGAGCAGTACTTC
TRBJ2-7 | NA | NA | TRBV28 | CASSLSGGGGWQYF | TGTGCCAGCAGTTTATCGGGGGGCGGAGGATGGCAGTACTTC
TRBJ2-2 | NA | NA | TRBV7-6 | CASSLDPRNTGELFF | TGTGCCAGCAGCTTAGACCCTAGGAACACCGGGGAGCTGTTTTTT
TRBJ1-3 | once | NA | TRBV4-1 | CSSSQEGQLGNTIYF | TGCTCCAGCAGCCAAGAAGGACAGCTCGGAAACACCATATATTTT
TRBJ2-3 | NA | TRBD2 | TRBV7-9 | CSSIDRGGALRDTQYF | TGTTCCAGCATCGACCGGGGGGGGGCATTAAGAGATACGCAGTATTTT
TRBJ2-3 | NA | TRBD2 | TRBV6-4 | CASSASGGTDTQYF | TGTGCCAGCAGTGCTAGCGGGGGCACAGATACGCAGTATTTT
TRBJ2-7 | few | NA | TRBV5-1 | CASSLGTLNSYEQYF | TGCGCCAGCAGCTTGGGTACTCTCAATTCCTACGAGCAGTACTTC
TRBJ1-3 | once | NA | TRBV30 | CAWSLQGRNTIYF | TGTGCCTGGAGTTTACAGGGAAGAAACACCATATATTTT
TRBJ2-7 | NA | NA | TRBV10-3 | CAIWETNGQYF | TGTGCCATCTGGGAGACAAACGGGCAGTACTTC
TRBJ1-3 | NA | NA | TRBV30 | CAWSRGGSGNTIYF | TGTGCCTGGAGTCGGGGGGGCTCTGGAAACACCATATATTTT
TRBJ2-7 | once | NA | TRBV11-2 | CASSLDRDEQYF | TGTGCCAGCAGCTTAGATCGCGACGAGCAGTACTTC
TRBJ2-3 | NA | NA | TRBV7-9 | CASSSAIRAQYF | TGTGCCAGCAGCTCCGCCATTCGGGCGCAGTATTTT
TRBJ2-7 | NA | NA | TRBV9 | CASSVGAEPGGIPCEQYF | TGTGCCAGCAGCGTAGGAGCGGAGCCGGGTGGTATTCCCTGCGAGCAGTACTTC
TRBJ2-2 | NA | TRBD2 | TRBV7-9 | CSSRKSGRSPTGELFF | TGTTCCAGCAGAAAAAGCGGGAGATCTCCCACCGGGGAGCTGTTTTTT
TRBJ2-2 | NA | TRBD1 | TRBV7-2 | CASSLGPTGSTGELFF | TGTGCCAGCAGCCTTGGGCCGACAGGGTCTACCGGGGAGCTGTTTTTT
TRBJ2-1 | NA | TRBD2 | TRBV19 | CASRPSSGSYNEQFF | TGTGCCAGTCGCCCCTCTAGCGGGTCATACAATGAGCAGTTCTTC
TRBJ1-6 | NA | TRBD1 | TRBV6-1 | CASGSGGTVNSPLHF | TGTGCCAGCGGCTCTGGGGGGACAGTTAATTCACCCCTCCACTTT
TRBJ1-4 | NA | TRBD1 | TRBV18 | CVSSRTGANEKLFF | TGTGTCAGCTCACGGACAGGGGCTAATGAAAAACTGTTTTTT
TRBJ2-2 | NA | NA | TRBV5-4 | CASSLDGGLLTGELFF | TGTGCCAGCAGCTTGGATGGCGGATTATTAACCGGGGAGCTGTTTTTT
TRBJ2-3 | NA | TRBD2 | TRBV9 | CASSVVPSGARGTQYF | TGTGCCAGCAGCGTAGTCCCTAGCGGGGCCCGGGGTACGCAGTATTTT
TRBJ1-1 | once | NA | TRBV30 | CAWERSSTGGITEAFF | TGTGCCTGGGAGAGGTCAAGTACGGGCGGGATCACTGAAGCTTTCTTT
TRBJ2-7 | NA | NA | TRBV5-1 | CASSITGHYSSYEQYF | TGCGCCAGCAGCATCACCGGACATTATAGCTCCTACGAGCAGTACTTC
TRBJ1-6 | NA | NA | TRBV19 | CASSGTGVFNSPLHF | TGTGCCAGTAGTGGGACTGGGGTCTTCAATTCACCCCTCCACTTT
TRBJ2-3 | NA | NA | TRBV6-4 | CASSDLTRGMGTQYF | TGTGCCAGCAGTGACCTTACCCGGGGAATGGGCACGCAGTATTTT
TRBJ1-3 | NA | NA | TRBV27 | CASARAGRGNTIYF | TGTGCCAGCGCCCGTGCGGGTAGAGGAAACACCATATATTTT
TRBJ1-1 | NA | TRBD1 | TRBV5-1 | CASSSGQGGTEAFF | TGCGCCAGCAGCTCAGGACAGGGTGGCACTGAAGCTTTCTTT
TRBJ1-5 | once | NA | TRBV6-1 | CASSARHNQPQHF | TGTGCCAGCAGTGCCAGACACAATCAGCCCCAGCATTTT
TRBJ2-5 | NA | NA | TRBV7-3 | CASSGGAGETQYF | TGTGCCAGCAGCGGGGGGGCCGGAGAGACCCAGTACTTC
TRBJ1-1 | NA | NA | TRBV7-3 | CASSFRGGVGYTEAFF | TGTGCCAGCAGCTTCCGGGGAGGGGTTGGGTACACTGAAGCTTTCTTT
TRBJ1-3 | NA | NA | TRBV6-1 | CASSQRGSGNTIYF | TGTGCCAGCAGTCAAAGGGGATCTGGAAACACCATATATTTT
TRBJ2-7 | few | NA | TRBV28 | CASSLEGAEQYF | TGTGCCAGCAGTTTAGAAGGGGCCGAGCAGTACTTC
TRBJ1-3 | NA | NA | TRBV15 | CATSRDAGYGNTIYF | TGTGCCACCAGCAGAGATGCGGGGTACGGAAACACCATATATTTT
TRBJ2-3 | NA | TRBD2 | TRBV25-1 | CASSEYQLAGVTDTQYF | TGTGCCAGCAGTGAATACCAACTAGCGGGGGTCACAGATACGCAGTATTTT
TRBJ2-7 | NA | TRBD2 | TRBV2 | CASRRGTSGGAGQYF | TGTGCCAGCAGAAGGGGGACTAGCGGGGGGGCTGGGCAGTACTTC
TRBJ2-5 | NA | TRBD2 | TRBV11-1 | CASSFGTSPSQETQYF | TGTGCCAGCAGCTTCGGGACTAGTCCCAGTCAAGAGACCCAGTACTTC
TRBJ1-1 | NA | NA | TRBV9 | CSSSGSHPGATEAFF | TGTTCCAGCAGTGGTAGTCATCCAGGGGCAACTGAAGCTTTCTTT
TRBJ1-5 | NA | TRBD1 | TRBV2 | CASSRTGANQPQHF | TGTGCCAGCAGCAGGACAGGGGCAAATCAGCCCCAGCATTTT
TRBJ1-1 | NA | NA | TRBV6-5 | CASSYSAENTEAFF | TGTGCCAGCAGTTACTCTGCAGAGAACACTGAAGCTTTCTTT
TRBJ2-3 | NA | NA | TRBV7-9 | CASSPLTGLGTDTQYF | TGTGCCAGCAGCCCACTAACAGGGTTGGGCACAGATACGCAGTATTTT